These 29 T cell receptor beta chains were all obtained from the same sample, sequenced in a study of blood T cell repertoires in COVID-19. The assay was immunoSEQ multiplex PCR, and TCRdb's table has in-frame clones only and misses some. The repertoire holds 35,000 to 45,000 clones, with around 85% as singletons. Material: peripheral blood. These receptors were taken from a woman at least 80 years old with acute or convalescent COVID-19.

V is TRBV28 and J is TRBJ2-1; 9 nucleotides align to TRBD2. With 5 bases clipped from V and 4 bases from J, the junction kept 0 bases outside the gene matches. The CDR3 consists of 13 residues. The germline gives CDR1 MDHEN, CDR2 SYDVKM. CDR3 amino acids: CASSLAGYNEQFF. The CDR3 DNA reads as TGTGCCAGCAGTCTAGCGGGGTACAATGAGCAGTTCTTC.

J is TRBJ2-5 and V is TRBV18; D might be TRBD2 (5 bases). The CDR3 runs 13 residues. In germline, CDR1 is KGHSH, CDR2 LQKENI. Trimming removed 3 bases at V and 2 bases at J, with 7 bases between. Here the CDR3 DNA reads TGTGCCAGCTCACCCCGAGGGCAAGAGACCCAGTACTTC. It codes for CASSPRGQETQYF.

This clone was picked up a small number of times. The chain combines TRBV24-1 with TRBJ2-1, with 14 bases matching TRBD2. The CDR3 runs 17 residues. The germline CDR1 and CDR2 sequences are KGHDR and SFDVKD. V dropped 5 bases and J dropped 6; count of bases not matched to a gene: 8. The CDR3 nucleotides are TGTGCCACCAGTGGTCAATCCGGGACTAGCGGGGGCAATGAGCAGTTCTTC. Protein: CATSGQSGTSGGNEQFF.

This chain joins TRBV28 and TRBJ2-7, with 10 positions matching TRBD1. The V gene end was trimmed by 3 bases and the J gene end by 6 bases; junction bases not matched to a gene: 11. The CDR3 has 16 residues. Germline loops: CDR1 MDHEN, CDR2 SYDVKM. DNA of the CDR3: TGTGCCAGCAGTTTGGTGGGGGGACAGGGGCTTCTCGAGCAGTACTTC. Amino acids: CASSLVGGQGLLEQYF.

The chain recombines TRBV7-9 with TRBJ1-2, with 11 bases identical to TRBD1. V trimming: 5 bases; J trimming: 7 bases; junction bases outside the gene matches: 6. CDR3 size: 14 residues. Germline values: CDR1 SEHNR, CDR2 FQNEAQ (reference sequence). The CDR3 nucleotides are TGTGCCAGCAGCCTGGGACAGGGGGATTTTGGCTACACCTTC. The encoded protein is CASSLGQGDFGYTF.

The CDR3 is CASRLAGGSYNEQFF. The CDR3 DNA reads as TGCGCCAGCAGACTAGCGGGAGGTTCCTACAATGAGCAGTTCTTC. V is TRBV10-2 and J is TRBJ2-1, with TRBD2 matching over 12 bases. Germline CDR1 reads WSHSY; CDR2 reads SAAADI. The length of the CDR3 is 15 residues. J gave up 1 base and V 6 bases, and 1 base lay outside the gene matches.

The rearrangement uses TRBV7-9 and TRBJ2-1; 14 nucleotides agree with TRBD2. V lost 3 bases to trimming and J lost 8 bases; unmatched junction nucleotides: 3. The CDR3 loop spans 15 amino acids. Germline V gene lookup returns CDR1 SEHNR and CDR2 FQNEAQ (reference sequence). The CDR3 here is CASSLGLAGVDEQFF. CDR3 DNA sequence: TGTGCCAGCAGCTTGGGACTAGCGGGAGTGGATGAGCAGTTCTTC. Complete variable domain (other parts from reference TRBV7-9 and TRBJ2-1): DTGVSQNPRHKITKRGQNVTFRCDPISEHNRLYWYRQTLGQGPEFLTYFQNEAQLEKSRLLSDRFSAERPKGSFSTLEIQRTEQGDSAMYLCASSLGLAGVDEQFFGPGTRLTVL.

This clone showed up just once. V and J are TRBV19 and TRBJ1-6; TRBD1 might be the D (5 bases). CDR1 is LNHDA and CDR2 is SQIVND in the germline V gene (reference sequence). Deletions cut 3 bases from V and 6 bases from J, with 15 bases between. This CDR3 contains 16 residues. CDR3 protein: CASSIDPDRANSPLHF. Here the CDR3 DNA reads TGTGCCAGTAGTATTGATCCCGACAGAGCTAATTCACCCCTCCACTTT.

V and J are TRBV5-4 and TRBJ1-2, with 7 positions matching TRBD1. V lost 0 bases to trimming and J lost 4 bases; unmatched junction nucleotides: 9. Germline lookup yields CDR1 SGHNT and CDR2 YYREEE (reference sequence). The CDR3 runs 16 residues. DNA of the CDR3: TGTGCCAGCAGCTTGGACGCAGGGGGAGGTAGCTATGGCTACACCTTC. Protein product: CASSLDAGGGSYGYTF.

This clone was seen more than once but under ten times. The chain recombines TRBV28 with TRBJ2-3; D might be TRBD1 (5 bases). The CDR3 runs 15 residues. Trimming took off 4 bases at V and 3 bases at J, with 14 bases between the two ends. Germline CDR1 and CDR2: MDHEN and SYDVKM. CDR3 nucleotide sequence: TGTGCCAGCAGTTCGCCAGACAGAAAAACAGATACGCAGTATTTT. Protein sequence: CASSSPDRKTDTQYF.

The rearrangement joins TRBV18 to TRBJ1-2; 7 nucleotides line up with TRBD1. Trimming removed 3 bases from V and 8 bases from J; junction bases left unmatched: 9. CDR3 length: 14 amino acids. From germline, CDR1 is KGHSH and CDR2 LQKENI. The CDR3: CASSPNTGVGGYTF. As DNA, the CDR3 is TGTGCCAGCTCACCTAACACAGGGGTCGGGGGCTACACCTTC. The full variable domain, in which reference TRBV18 and TRBJ1-2 provide the parts outside the CDR3, is NAGVMQNPRHLVRRRGQEARLRCSPMKGHSHVYWYRQLPEEGLKFMVYLQKENIIDESGMPKERFSAEFPKEGPSILRIQQVVRGDSAAYFCASSPNTGVGGYTFGSGTRLTVV.

The V call is TRBV30, the J call TRBJ2-3; tentatively, D is TRBD2 (6 bases). The CDR3 runs to 13 residues. The germline gives CDR1 GTSNPN, CDR2 SVGIG (reference sequence). Between the trimmed V and J ends, which lost 3 bases and 4 bases, there was a span of 11 bases. This CDR3 reads CAWSATSSDTQYF. In DNA, the CDR3 is TGTGCCTGGAGCGCCACTAGCTCAGATACGCAGTATTTT.

This clone showed up just once. This rearrangement joins TRBV30 to TRBJ1-5; no clear D. Germline-derived CDR1 and CDR2 are GTSNPN and SVGIG (reference sequence). The CDR3 is made up of 14 amino acids. V gave up 2 bases and J gave up 5 bases, with 13 bases separating them. The CDR3 nucleotides read TGTGCCTGGAGTTCCCCGGAGGCATATCAGCCCCAGCATTTT. Amino acids: CAWSSPEAYQPQHF.

The chain is built from TRBV11-2 and TRBJ2-7; TRBD2 might be the D (6 bases). The CDR3 sequence is 15 residues long. The germline gives CDR1 SGHAT, CDR2 FQNNGV. V was cut by 5 bases and J by 3 bases, with 17 bases left in between. Here the CDR3 reads CASSVSFGLLYEQYF. The CDR3 coding sequence is TGTGCCAGCAGCGTCTCCTTCGGACTACTCTACGAGCAGTACTTC.

The gene calls are TRBV19 and TRBJ1-5; 12 nucleotides align to TRBD1. This CDR3 spans 14 amino acids. Germline assignment: CDR1 LNHDA and CDR2 SQIVND (reference sequence). V was pared by 7 bases and J by 7 bases, with 5 bases of the junction left unmatched. The CDR3 reads CASMGTGGRQPQHF. For the CDR3, the DNA is TGTGCCAGTATGGGGACAGGGGGCAGGCAGCCCCAGCATTTT.

The chain carries TRBV5-1 and TRBJ2-5, with a weak D call TRBD1 (6 bases). The CDR3 contains 13 residues. Between the trimmed V and J ends, which lost 4 bases and 2 bases, there was a span of 9 bases. CDR1 and CDR2 (germline): SGHRS, YFSETQ. CDR3 sequence reads: CASSLQGQETQYF. The CDR3 nucleotides are TGCGCCAGCAGCCTGCAGGGGCAAGAGACCCAGTACTTC. Variable domain in full (rest from reference TRBV5-1 and TRBJ2-5): KAGVTQTPRYLIKTRGQQVTLSCSPISGHRSVSWYQQTPGQGLQFLFEYFSETQRNKGNFPGRFSGRQFSNSRSEMNVSTLELGDSALYLCASSLQGQETQYFGPGTRLLVL.

This clone was seen a handful of times. At one end the junction does not follow the germline gene, possibly because of a read error. J is TRBJ1-6 and V is TRBV6-1; D not resolved. Germline CDR1 reads MNHNS; CDR2 reads SASEGT. The CDR3 runs 13 residues. CDR3 coding DNA: TGTGCCAGCCGTGAGTCCAGATCCTCACCCCTCCACTTT. Its protein product is CASRESRSSPLHF.

This clone was seen a handful of times. This chain connects TRBV6-5 to TRBJ2-7, with D unclear. CDR3 size: 13 residues. Germline assignment: CDR1 MNHEY and CDR2 SVGAGI. The ends were cut back, 10 bases at V and 5 bases at J, with 18 bases in the middle. The CDR3 nucleotides read TGTGCCATCCTTGATCGAACTGTCCACGAGCAGTACTTC. Translating it yields CAILDRTVHEQYF.

The chain has TRBV21-1 and TRBJ2-2; the table's TRBD2 call for D was not verified on the DNA. TRBV21-1 is noted as a pseudogene. This CDR3 region has 18 residues. CDR3 DNA: TGTGCCAGCAGCCCCCAAGGGGTGACTAGCGGAGTCACCGGGGAGCTGTTTTTT. Protein product: CASSPQGVTSGVTGELFF.

In its sample, this clone was seen once. The gene calls are TRBV9 and TRBJ1-1; D uncertain. V lost 2 bases and J lost 2, with 7 bases in between. Germline CDR1 SGDLS, CDR2 YYNGEE. CDR3 size: 13 residues. The CDR3 reads CASSVQDNTEAFF. The DNA for the CDR3 is TGTGCCAGCAGCGTTCAGGATAACACTGAAGCTTTCTTT.

V gene TRBV30 combines with J gene TRBJ1-2; 9 bases line up with TRBD1. Germline V gene data show CDR1 as GTSNPN and CDR2 as SVGIG (reference sequence). The CDR3 runs 15 residues. The V gene end was trimmed by 1 base and the J gene end by 4 bases; junction bases not matched to a gene: 7. The CDR3 sequence: CAWSGQGVGSYGYTF. CDR3 DNA: TGTGCCTGGAGTGGACAGGGGGTCGGGAGCTATGGCTACACCTTC.

This clone was detected ten times or more. The rearrangement joins TRBV6-2 or TRBV6-3 to TRBJ1-5; TRBD1 might be the D (5 bases). V was shortened by 6 bases and J by 3 bases, with 12 bases between the two germline ends. This CDR3 is 14 amino acids long. Germline V lookup: CDR1 MNHEY, CDR2 SVGEGT. This CDR3 is CASSRRGDNQPQHF. In DNA form, the CDR3 reads TGTGCCAGCAGCCGCCGGGGGGACAATCAGCCCCAGCATTTT.

This clone was recorded a few times. This chain uses TRBV5-4 with TRBJ2-3, with a weak D call TRBD1 (6 bases). This CDR3 has 15 amino acids. Germline-derived CDR1 and CDR2 are SGHNT and YYREEE (reference sequence). V was clipped by 6 bases and J by 4 bases, with 18 bases between them. DNA for the CDR3: TGTGCCAGCACCGAGATAGGACAGAGGGCAGATACGCAGTATTTT. It specifies CASTEIGQRADTQYF.

The chain combines TRBV2 with TRBJ2-1, with TRBD2 matching 15 bases. CDR1 is SNHLY, CDR2 FYNNEI, per germline. Trimming cost V 4 bases and J 7 bases; bases outside gene matches: 5. The CDR3 consists of 16 residues. The CDR3 region is CASSARTSGRANEQFF. The CDR3 coding sequence is TGTGCCAGCAGTGCCCGGACTAGCGGGAGGGCGAATGAGCAGTTCTTC.

The chain carries TRBV30 and TRBJ2-1; 8 bases align to TRBD1. The V segment lost 1 base and the J segment 6 bases; nucleotides outside the gene matches: 2. Per germline, CDR1 GTSNPN and CDR2 SVGIG (reference sequence). The CDR3 is 13 residues long. The CDR3 loop reads CAWSGQGANEQFF. CDR3 in DNA: TGTGCCTGGAGTGGTCAGGGGGCCAATGAGCAGTTCTTC.

In this sample, this clone turned up a few times. This chain connects TRBV5-5 to TRBJ2-5; maybe TRBD2 (6 bases). Germline V CDR1 and CDR2: SGHKS, YYEKEE (reference sequence). V shed 5 bases and J shed 7 bases, with 24 bases lying between them. The CDR3 sequence is 16 residues long. CDR3 coding DNA: TGTGCCAGCAGTACGGGGAGCCTGGGGGGAGTAGCGACCCAGTACTTC. Translation: CASSTGSLGGVATQYF. Drawing the rest from reference TRBV5-5 and TRBJ2-5, the complete variable domain is DAGVTQSPTHLIKTRGQQVTLRCSPISGHKSVSWYQQVLGQGPQFIFQYYEKEERGRGNFPDRFSARQFPNYSSELNVNALLLGDSALYLCASSTGSLGGVATQYFGPGTRLLVL.

This CDR3 is CASSPSGGQQFF. In DNA form, the CDR3 reads TGTGCCAGCAGTCCGTCGGGAGGGCAGCAGTTCTTC. The chain uses TRBV27 and TRBJ2-1, with 8 bases that match TRBD2. J gave up 11 bases and V 5 bases, and 5 bases lay outside the gene matches. Germline assignment: CDR1 MNHEY and CDR2 SMNVEV (reference sequence). This CDR3 is 12 amino acids long.

The chain joins TRBV7-2 to TRBJ2-3, with 9 nucleotides matching TRBD2. Germline trimming cut 2 bases from V and 1 base from J; bases unmatched to any gene: 4. This CDR3 contains 16 residues. Germline CDR1 is SGHTA and CDR2 is FQGNSA. The CDR3 reads CASSLRAGGGTDTQYF. The CDR3 region has the DNA TGTGCCAGCAGCTTAAGGGCGGGAGGGGGCACAGATACGCAGTATTTT.

This clone was observed a few times. The genes are TRBV5-1 and TRBJ2-1; 7 bases are a match to TRBD1. V shed 0 bases and J 7 bases; nucleotides not matched to a gene: 7. Germline V gives CDR1 SGHRS, CDR2 YFSETQ. This CDR3 is 15 amino acids long. The CDR3 reads CASSLETGAWNEQFF. The CDR3 coding sequence is TGCGCCAGCAGCTTGGAAACAGGGGCGTGGAATGAGCAGTTCTTC.